This T cell receptor beta chain is drawn from a study of T cell changes during pregnancy in multiple sclerosis. Assay: immunoSEQ multiplex PCR; the TCRdb copy retains only in-frame clones and omits some. The top ten clones hold roughly a tenth of a sample with about 50,000 clones, approximately 90% of them seen once. The CDR3 covers 14 residues. V lost 8 bases, J lost 5 bases, and 6 bases stayed unmatched. The germline gives CDR1 MNHNY, CDR2 SVGAGI (reference sequence). The source material was CD8+ T cells from peripheral blood mononuclear cells, sampled after pregnancy. The gene calls are TRBV6-6 and TRBJ2-1; 10 positions agree with TRBD2. This TCR was recovered from a female donor with multiple sclerosis, enrolled in a pregnancy study. The CDR3 loop is CASETSGADNEQFF. CDR3 sequence (DNA): TGTGCCAGCGAAACTAGCGGGGCAGACAATGAGCAGTTCTTC.